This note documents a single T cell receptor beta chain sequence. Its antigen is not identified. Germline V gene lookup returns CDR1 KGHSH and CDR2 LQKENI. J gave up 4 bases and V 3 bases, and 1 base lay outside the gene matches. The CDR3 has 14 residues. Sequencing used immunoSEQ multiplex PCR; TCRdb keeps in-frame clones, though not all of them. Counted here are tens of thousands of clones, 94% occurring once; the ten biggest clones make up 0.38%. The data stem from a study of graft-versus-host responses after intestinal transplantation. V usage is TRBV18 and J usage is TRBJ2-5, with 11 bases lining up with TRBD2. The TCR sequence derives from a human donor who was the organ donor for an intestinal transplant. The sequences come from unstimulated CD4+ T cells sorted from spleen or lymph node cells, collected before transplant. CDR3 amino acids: CASSPLAGGETQYF. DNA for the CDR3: TGTGCCAGCTCACCGCTAGCGGGGGGAGAGACCCAGTACTTC.